This T cell receptor (beta chain) was retrieved from a study of identical twins. A remark on this clonotype: A read error may account for a junction end that differs from germline.

MiXCR, applied by TCRdb to the 5' RACE reads, yields one record per CDR3 protein. Among about 890,000 distinct CDR3 sequences, 9% to 15% were seen once, and the ten largest hold 1.5% to 2%. CDR1 SGHRS and CDR2 YFSETQ come from the germline V gene. This CDR3 has 14 residues. The data also belong to a second study, concerning yellow fever vaccine responses in identical twins.

The rearrangement links TRBV5-1 to TRBJ2-3, with unresolved D. The source of this sequence is a woman between 18 and 30 years old in good health. The sequenced material came from PBMCs. DNA of the CDR3: TGTGCCAGCAGCCCGGGCCCCGGCACAGATACGCAGTATTTT. This translates into CASSPGPGTDTQYF.